This T cell receptor (beta chain) was observed in a study of post-analysis software for immune sequencing data. Study background: The study covered relapsing-remitting, secondary progressive and progressive-relapsing courses of multiple sclerosis. Study results and caveats: In multiple sclerosis, normalized Chao1 diversity was significantly below that of controls. Roughly five TRBV segments, including TRBV5-6, TRBV5-1 and TRBV20-1, were more frequent in patients than controls.

With regard to this clonotype: Its antigen is not known.

Unique molecular identifiers featured in each of the TCR beta cDNA libraries. TCRdb recomputed calls from the PCR reads with MiXCR, one row per CDR3 protein. The sample shows 750,000 to 950,000 distinct CDR3 sequences, roughly 46% of them seen only once. Trimming removed 1 base from V and 0 bases from J; junction bases left unmatched: 12. The CDR3 length is 19 residues. Germline V gene data show CDR1 as DFQATT and CDR2 as SNEGSKA (reference sequence). Sequenced material: blood. This chain joins TRBV20-1 and TRBJ2-3, with 11 bases matching TRBD2. The TCR originated in a girl aged 10-17 years with multiple sclerosis. In nucleotides, the CDR3 is TGCAGTGCTAGAGTTCTAGGACTAGCGGGCACCTCTAGCACAGATACGCAGTATTTT. Its protein product is CSARVLGLAGTSSTDTQYF.